This TCR beta chain emerged from a study of T cell repertoires in cytomegalovirus infection. The study, taken as a whole, reports: CMV-specific TCR beta clonotypes restricted by HLA-C dominated the ex vivo response.

A remark on this clonotype: As yet, its antigen is unknown.

TCRdb itself ran the reads through MiXCR, one entry per CDR3 protein. The table lists around 530,000 distinct CDR3 sequences, 26% of them singletons, with 13% in the top ten. Germline loops: CDR1 MDHEN, CDR2 SYDVKM. The trim removed 5 bases at V and 6 bases at J, leaving 13 bases unmatched. The CDR3 loop spans 16 amino acids. Sequenced sample: PBMCs. The sequence was collected from a human donor in good health (CMV status not recorded). Some clones in this sample may be carry-over from other donors' samples. The J gene is TRBJ1-5, the V gene TRBV28, with TRBD1 matching 7 bases. The CDR3 reads CASSPTDRARGQPQHF. The DNA of the CDR3 is TGTGCCAGCAGTCCCACCGACAGGGCCCGGGGTCAGCCCCAGCATTTT.